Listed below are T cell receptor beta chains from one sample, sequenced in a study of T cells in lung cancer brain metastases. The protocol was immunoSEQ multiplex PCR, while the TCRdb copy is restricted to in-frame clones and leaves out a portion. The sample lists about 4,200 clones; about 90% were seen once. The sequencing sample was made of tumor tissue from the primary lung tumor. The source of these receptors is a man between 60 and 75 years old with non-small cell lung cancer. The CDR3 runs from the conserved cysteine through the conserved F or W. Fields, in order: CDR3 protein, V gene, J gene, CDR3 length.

CASSLATGANTDTQYF,TRBV5-1,TRBJ2-3,16
CASSSSLAAVTQYF,TRBV6-5,TRBJ2-3,14
CASSPWGHKSTDTQYF,TRBV9,TRBJ2-3,16
CASSTGTSLPHEQYF,TRBV9,TRBJ2-7,15
CASAEKLTMGYTF,TRBV6-1,TRBJ1-2,13
CASSPPEGYGYTF,TRBV18,TRBJ1-2,13
CASSLEQRESPDTQYF,TRBV5-1,TRBJ2-3,16
CASSEASGSYNEQFF,TRBV6-1,TRBJ2-1,15
CASSVGQGVGKLFF,TRBV9,TRBJ1-4,14
CASRRVSPDTQYF,TRBV7-9,TRBJ2-3,13
CASSFTEEYRNTIYF,TRBV6-5,TRBJ1-3,15
CASKRTDGRDLGYEQYF,TRBV7-8,TRBJ2-7,17
CASSLAIGGANEKLFF,TRBV7-9,TRBJ1-4,16
CASSSDTPTYNEQFF,TRBV21-1,TRBJ2-1,15
CASSFSGRAGRTGELFF,TRBV7-9,TRBJ2-2,17
CASSSGTRNEQFF,TRBV7-3,TRBJ2-1,13
CATRQVSEKLFF,TRBV2,TRBJ1-4,12
CASSGGTGNQPQHF,TRBV6-6,TRBJ1-5,14
CASSVTSGQFNEQFF,TRBV9,TRBJ2-1,15
CASSDRGGETQYF,TRBV5-4,TRBJ2-5,13
CASSFTRDGDEQYF,TRBV28,TRBJ2-7,14
CASSVGAGRGETQYF,TRBV11-2,TRBJ2-5,15
CASSQLFTGDQEVGNTIYF,TRBV4-2,TRBJ1-3,19
CASSRDRGSGTEAFF,TRBV18,TRBJ1-1,15
CASGDGLMDTQYF,TRBV12-5,TRBJ2-3,13
CASSLAGGARETQYF,TRBV5-6,TRBJ2-5,15
CASSRNRNTDTQYF,TRBV5-1,TRBJ2-3,14